The TCR beta chain described here comes from a study of cytomegalovirus exposure and HLA in healthy donors. Notes on the study in general: The majority of CMV-associated TCR beta chains were reported as apparently HLA-restricted in a later analysis. Most sequenced TCRs were rare (though some public TCRs occurred in many donors).

On this clone itself: What it recognizes is unknown.

Germline V CDR1 and CDR2: MDHEN, SYDVKM. Germline trimming cut 5 bases from V and 3 bases from J; bases unmatched to any gene: 6. The length of the CDR3 is 17 residues. The study ran its PCR with 60 Vbeta and 13 Jbeta primers. Sequenced by immunoSEQ multiplex PCR; TCRdb stores in-frame clones only, minus some. The profile covers a few hundred thousand clones, with about nine tenths appearing a single time and less than 2% taken by the ten largest. The J gene is TRBJ2-6, the V gene TRBV28, with 11 bases lining up with TRBD2. The sequence was collected from a girl under 10 years old in good health and CMV-seronegative. The sequenced material came from PBMCs. The CDR3 spells CASSRSGRAFGANVLTF. The CDR3 bases are TGTGCCAGCAGTCGTAGCGGGAGGGCCTTTGGGGCCAACGTCCTGACTTTC.